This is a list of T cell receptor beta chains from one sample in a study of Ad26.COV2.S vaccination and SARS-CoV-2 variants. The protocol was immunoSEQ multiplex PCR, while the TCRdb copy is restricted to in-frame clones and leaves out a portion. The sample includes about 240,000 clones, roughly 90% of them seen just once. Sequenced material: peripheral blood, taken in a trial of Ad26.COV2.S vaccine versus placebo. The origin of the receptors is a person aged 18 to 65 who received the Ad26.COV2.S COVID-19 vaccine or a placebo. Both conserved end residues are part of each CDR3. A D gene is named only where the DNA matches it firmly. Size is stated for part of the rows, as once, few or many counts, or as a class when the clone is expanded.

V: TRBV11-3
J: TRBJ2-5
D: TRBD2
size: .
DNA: TGTGCCAGCAGCCCTAGCGGGAGGGGAGAGACCCAGTACTTC
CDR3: CASSPSGRGETQYF

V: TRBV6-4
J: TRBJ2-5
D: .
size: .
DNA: TGTGCCAGCAGTGCCGAGGGGGGAGAGGAAGAGACCCAGTACTTC
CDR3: CASSAEGGEEETQYF

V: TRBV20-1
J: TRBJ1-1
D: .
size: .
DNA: TGCAGAGGGGCGAACACTGAAGCTTTCTTT
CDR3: CRGANTEAFF

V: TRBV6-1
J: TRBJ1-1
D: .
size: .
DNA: TGTGCCAGCAGTGAAGACAGGGCCACTGAAGCTTTCTTT
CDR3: CASSEDRATEAFF

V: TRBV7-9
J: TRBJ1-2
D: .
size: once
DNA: TGTGCCAGCAGCTTAGGGGCAGGAGCTAACTATGGCTACACCTTC
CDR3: CASSLGAGANYGYTF

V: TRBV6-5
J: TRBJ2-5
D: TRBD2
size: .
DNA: TGTGCCAGCAGTTACGTCGGACTAGCGGGACAGGAGACCCAGTACTTC
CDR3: CASSYVGLAGQETQYF

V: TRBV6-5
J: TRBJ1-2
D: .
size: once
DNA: TGTGCCAGCAGTCACAATCGGGGGATGAACTATGGCTACACCTTC
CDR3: CASSHNRGMNYGYTF

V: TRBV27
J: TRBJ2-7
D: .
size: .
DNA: TGTGCCAGCAGTTTAAGACAGGGACTCTCCTACGAGCAGTACTTC
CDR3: CASSLRQGLSYEQYF

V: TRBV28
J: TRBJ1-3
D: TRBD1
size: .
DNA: TGTGCCAGCAGTTTCAGGGGGCATTTAATTGCCCGCGGCCCGAACACCATATATTTT
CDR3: CASSFRGHLIARGPNTIYF

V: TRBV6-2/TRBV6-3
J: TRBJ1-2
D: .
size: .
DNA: TGTGCCAGCAGTTACTCCGGAAACTATGGCTACACCTTC
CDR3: CASSYSGNYGYTF

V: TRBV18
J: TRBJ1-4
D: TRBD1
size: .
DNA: TGTGCCAGCAGGGGACAGTCCTCAACTAATGAAAAACTGTTTTTT
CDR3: CASRGQSSTNEKLFF

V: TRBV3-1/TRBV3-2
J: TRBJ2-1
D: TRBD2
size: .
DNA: TGTGCCAGCAGCCCAATAGCGGGAATGAATGAGCAGTTCTTC
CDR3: CASSPIAGMNEQFF

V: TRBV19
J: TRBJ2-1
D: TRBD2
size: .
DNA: TGTGCCAGTACCCCGGGACTAGCAATCAATGAGCAGTTCTTC
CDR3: CASTPGLAINEQFF

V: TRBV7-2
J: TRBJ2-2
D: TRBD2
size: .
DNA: TGTGCCAGCAGCTTTGCCGGGAGGGCGAACACCGGGGAGCTGTTTTTT
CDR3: CASSFAGRANTGELFF

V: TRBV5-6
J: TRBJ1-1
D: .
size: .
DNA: TGTGCCAGCAGCCCCCGGAGAGGAGGCACTGAAGCTTTCTTT
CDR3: CASSPRRGGTEAFF

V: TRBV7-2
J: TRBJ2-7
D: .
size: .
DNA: TGTGCCAGCAGACCTGAGGTGCGGTACGAGCAGTACTTC
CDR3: CASRPEVRYEQYF

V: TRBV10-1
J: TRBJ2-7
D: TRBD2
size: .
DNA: TGCGCCAGCAGTGGACCGGGACTAGCGGGATCCGAGCAGTACTTC
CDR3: CASSGPGLAGSEQYF

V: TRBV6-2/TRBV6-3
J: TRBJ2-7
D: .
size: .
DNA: TGTGCCAGCAGTTACCGGTCGGACTACGAGCAGTACTTC
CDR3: CASSYRSDYEQYF

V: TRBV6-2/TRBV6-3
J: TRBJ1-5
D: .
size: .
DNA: TGTGCCAGCAGTTACCAACCTACCGGGGGAGGACTTAGCAATCAGCCCCAGCATTTT
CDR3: CASSYQPTGGGLSNQPQHF

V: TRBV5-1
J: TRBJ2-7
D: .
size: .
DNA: TGCGCCAGCAGCTTGGACTCCCGCCGGGACAACTTCTACGAGCAGTACTTC
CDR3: CASSLDSRRDNFYEQYF

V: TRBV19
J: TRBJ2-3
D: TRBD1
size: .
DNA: TGTGCCAGTAGGATGTGGGACAGGGGCGGAGATACGCAGTATTTT
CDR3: CASRMWDRGGDTQYF

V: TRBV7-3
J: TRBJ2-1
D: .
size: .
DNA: TGTGCCAGCAGCTTAAGGGGGCCTTACAATGAGCAGTTCTTC
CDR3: CASSLRGPYNEQFF

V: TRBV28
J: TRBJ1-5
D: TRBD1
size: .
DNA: TGTGCCAGCAGCTCCTTCGGGACAGGGCGCAATCAGCCCCAGCATTTT
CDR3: CASSSFGTGRNQPQHF

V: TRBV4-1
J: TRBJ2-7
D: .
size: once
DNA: TGCGCCAGCAGCCGCGGGACGAGGGGTAGCTCCTACGAGCAGTACTTC
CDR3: CASSRGTRGSSYEQYF

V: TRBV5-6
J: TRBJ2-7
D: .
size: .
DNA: TGTGCCAGCAGCTTGGCAATCAACGAGCAGTACTTC
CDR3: CASSLAINEQYF

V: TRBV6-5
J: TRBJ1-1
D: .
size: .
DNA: TGTGCCAGCAGTTCAAACTGGGGGGTGACTGAAGCTTTCTTT
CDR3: CASSSNWGVTEAFF

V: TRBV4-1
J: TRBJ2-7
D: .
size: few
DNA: TGCGCCAGCAGCCAAGATCGGGACACCCCAGCGTGGGAGCAGTACTTC
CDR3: CASSQDRDTPAWEQYF

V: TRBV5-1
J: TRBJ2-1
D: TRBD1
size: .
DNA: TGCGCCAGCAGCTTGGGCTCATCCAGGACAGGGACCTACAATGAGCAGTTCTTC
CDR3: CASSLGSSRTGTYNEQFF

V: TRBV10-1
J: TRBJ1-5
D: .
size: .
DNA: TGCGCCAGCAGTGAGTCGAATTTTCAGCCCCAGCATTTT
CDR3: CASSESNFQPQHF

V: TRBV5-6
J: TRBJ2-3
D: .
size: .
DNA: TGTGCCAGCAGCTCGGGGGGCTACAGGGAGAGGGGCACAGATACGCAGTATTTT
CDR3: CASSSGGYRERGTDTQYF

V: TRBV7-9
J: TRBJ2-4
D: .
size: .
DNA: TGTGCCAGCAGCGCCCAACCTGGGCACATTCAGTACTTC
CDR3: CASSAQPGHIQYF

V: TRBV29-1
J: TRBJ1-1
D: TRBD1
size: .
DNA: TGCAGCGTTTTCGGGGACAGGGCAGGGGACACTGAAGCTTTCTTT
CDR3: CSVFGDRAGDTEAFF

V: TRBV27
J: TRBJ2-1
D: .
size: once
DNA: TGTGCCAGCAGTTTAAAGCGGCGGCCAGAGGAGTGGGCAAGCTCCTACAATGAGCAGTTCTTC
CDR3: CASSLKRRPEEWASSYNEQFF

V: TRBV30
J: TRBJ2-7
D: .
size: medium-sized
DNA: TGTGCCTGGAGTGTAGTGGGGCTACAGTACTTC
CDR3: CAWSVVGLQYF

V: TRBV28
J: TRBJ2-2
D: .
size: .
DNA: TGTGCCAGCAGTTATCTACAGGGTACGATGAACACCGGGGAGCTGTTTTTT
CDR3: CASSYLQGTMNTGELFF

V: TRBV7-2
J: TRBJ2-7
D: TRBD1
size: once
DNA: TGTGCCAGCAGCCAGTGGCAGGGGGCTTACGAGCAGTACTTC
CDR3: CASSQWQGAYEQYF

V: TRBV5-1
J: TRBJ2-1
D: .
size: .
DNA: TGCGCCAGCAGCTTGGTTGGAGGGGGCGATGAGCAGTTCTTC
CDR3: CASSLVGGGDEQFF

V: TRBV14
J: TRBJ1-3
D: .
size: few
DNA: TGTGCCAGCAGCCTACCTCCGGGGTACGGAAACACCATATATTTT
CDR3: CASSLPPGYGNTIYF

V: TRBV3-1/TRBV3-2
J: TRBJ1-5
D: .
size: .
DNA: TGTGCCAGCAGCCAAGATGTGACACCCAATCAGCCCCAGCATTTT
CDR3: CASSQDVTPNQPQHF

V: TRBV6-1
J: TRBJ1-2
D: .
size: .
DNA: TGTGCCAGCAGTGGGGGCTCGATGGGCGTAGGCTATGGCTACACCTTC
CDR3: CASSGGSMGVGYGYTF

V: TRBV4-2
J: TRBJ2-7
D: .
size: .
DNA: TGTGCCAGCAGCCAAGAAGTGTCCAGGACCTACGAGCAGTACTTC
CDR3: CASSQEVSRTYEQYF

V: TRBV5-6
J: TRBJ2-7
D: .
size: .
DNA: TGTGCCAGCAACCCTCGACAGATATCCTACGAGCAGTACTTC
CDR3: CASNPRQISYEQYF

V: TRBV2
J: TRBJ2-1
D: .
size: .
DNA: TGTGCCAGCAGTCTAGACCTACTGTCCCTCAGTTTCTACAATGAGCAGTTCTTC
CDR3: CASSLDLLSLSFYNEQFF

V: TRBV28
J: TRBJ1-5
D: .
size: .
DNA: TGTGCCAGCAGCCTGGCGGGGGGAGGGAATCAGCCCCAGCATTTT
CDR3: CASSLAGGGNQPQHF

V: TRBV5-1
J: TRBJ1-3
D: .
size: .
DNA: TGCGCCAGCAGCTTGTCCGGATCTGGAAACACCATATATTTT
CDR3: CASSLSGSGNTIYF

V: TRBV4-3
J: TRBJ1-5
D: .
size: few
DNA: TGCGCCAGCAGCCAAGATTTCAGCTATAGCAATCAGCCCCAGCATTTT
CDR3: CASSQDFSYSNQPQHF

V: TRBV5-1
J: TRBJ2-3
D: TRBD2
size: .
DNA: TGCGCCAGCAGCGTGTCGGGACTAGCGGGAGATGCAGATACGCAGTATTTT
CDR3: CASSVSGLAGDADTQYF

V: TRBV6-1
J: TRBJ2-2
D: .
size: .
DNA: TGTGCCAGCAGTGAGGGGGGTTTCACCGGGGAGCTGTTTTTT
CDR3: CASSEGGFTGELFF

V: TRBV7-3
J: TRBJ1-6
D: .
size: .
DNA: TGTGCCAGCAGCCCCAAGGGAGGCGGTTATAATTCACCCCTCCACTTT
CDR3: CASSPKGGGYNSPLHF

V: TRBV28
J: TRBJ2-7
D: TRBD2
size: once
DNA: TGTGCCAGCAGTTTAGGGGCTAGCGGCCACTCCTACGAGCAGTACTTC
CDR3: CASSLGASGHSYEQYF